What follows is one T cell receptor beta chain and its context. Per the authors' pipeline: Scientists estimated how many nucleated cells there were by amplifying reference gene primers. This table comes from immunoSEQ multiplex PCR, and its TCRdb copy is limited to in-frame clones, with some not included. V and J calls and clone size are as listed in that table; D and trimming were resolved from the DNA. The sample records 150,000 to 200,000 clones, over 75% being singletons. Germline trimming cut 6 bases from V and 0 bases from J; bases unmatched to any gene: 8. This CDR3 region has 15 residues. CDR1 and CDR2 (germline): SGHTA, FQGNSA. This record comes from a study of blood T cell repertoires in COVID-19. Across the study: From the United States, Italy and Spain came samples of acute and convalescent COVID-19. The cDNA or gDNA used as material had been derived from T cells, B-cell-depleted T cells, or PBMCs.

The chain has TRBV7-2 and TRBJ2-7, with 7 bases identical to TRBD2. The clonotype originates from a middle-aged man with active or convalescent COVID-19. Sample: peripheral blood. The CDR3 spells CASRPPREISYEQYF. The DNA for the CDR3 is TGTGCCAGCAGACCCCCGCGGGAGATCTCCTACGAGCAGTACTTC. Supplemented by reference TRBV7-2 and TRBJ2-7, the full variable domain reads GAGVSQSPSNKVTEKGKDVELRCDPISGHTALYWYRQSLGQGLEFLIYFQGNSAPDKSGLPSDRFSAERTGGSVSTLTIQRTQQEDSAVYLCASRPPREISYEQYFGPGTRLTVT.